The clone carrying this TCR beta chain came up many times. The antigen is unknown. This sample is part of a study of regulatory T cells in long-lasting Graves disease. Regarding the study as a whole: For persistent Graves' patients, TCR diversity was lower than for newly diagnosed ones. Since the sample size was small, accuracy may have been reduced.

Documented time point: newly diagnosed GD, antithyroid drugs for less than 3 months. The TCR library was prepared using RNA isolated from PBMCs. CDR3 regions were amplified by Arm-PCR using iRepertoire HTBI primers to build TCR beta libraries. Each CDR3 protein gets one entry after TCRdb re-called the multiplex PCR reads with MiXCR. The sample shows around 250,000 distinct CDR3 sequences, 15% to 20% of them seen only once. CDR1 PRHDT and CDR2 FYEKMQ come from the germline V gene (reference sequence). V was clipped by 2 bases and J by 12 bases, with 16 bases between them. CDR3 length equals 13 residues. The sample was also reused in another study, on T cells in Graves' hyperthyroidism and ophthalmopathy.

The chain combines TRBV13 with TRBJ1-1; D perhaps matches TRBD1 (5 bases). The starting material was peripheral blood mononuclear cells (PBMCs), obtained at new diagnosis, from a patient treated with antithyroid drugs. The receptor was derived from a woman younger than 45 with Graves disease. CDR3 nucleotides: TGTGCCAGCAGCTTACCGACTGGGGGTTTAACTTTCTTT. Residues: CASSLPTGGLTFF.